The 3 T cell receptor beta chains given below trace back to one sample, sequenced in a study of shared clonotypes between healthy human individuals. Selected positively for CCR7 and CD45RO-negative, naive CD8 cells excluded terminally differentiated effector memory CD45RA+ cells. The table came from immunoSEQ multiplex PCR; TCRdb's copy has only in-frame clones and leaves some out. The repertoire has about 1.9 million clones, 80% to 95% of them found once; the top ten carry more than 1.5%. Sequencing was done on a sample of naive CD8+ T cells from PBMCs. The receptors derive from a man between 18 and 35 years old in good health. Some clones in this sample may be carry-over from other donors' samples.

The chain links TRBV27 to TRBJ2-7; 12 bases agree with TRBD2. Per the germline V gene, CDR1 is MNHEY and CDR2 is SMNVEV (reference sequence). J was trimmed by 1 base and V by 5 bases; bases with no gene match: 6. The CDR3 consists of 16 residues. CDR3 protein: CASSRTLAGGSYEQYF. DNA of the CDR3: TGTGCCAGCAGTCGGACCCTAGCGGGAGGGTCCTACGAGCAGTACTTC.

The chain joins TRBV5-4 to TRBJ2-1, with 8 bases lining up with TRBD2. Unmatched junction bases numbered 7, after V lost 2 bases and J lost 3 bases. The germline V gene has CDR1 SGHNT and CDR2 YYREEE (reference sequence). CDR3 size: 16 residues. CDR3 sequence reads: CASSFKRERDYNEQFF. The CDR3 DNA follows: TGTGCCAGCAGCTTTAAGCGGGAGAGGGACTACAATGAGCAGTTCTTC.

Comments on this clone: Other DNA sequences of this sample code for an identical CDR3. The chain's CDR3 is CASSLGTGEAFF. The CDR3 region has the DNA TGTGCCAGCAGCTTGGGTACAGGGGAGGCTTTCTTT. The genes are TRBV5-4 and TRBJ1-1; 7 bases fit TRBD1. V dropped 0 bases and J dropped 11; count of bases not matched to a gene: 4. This CDR3 region has 12 residues. The germline V gene encodes CDR1 SGHNT and CDR2 YYREEE (reference sequence).